This T cell receptor (beta chain) emerged from a study of blood T cell repertoires in COVID-19. Looking at the study overall: The analysed material was cDNA or gDNA that came from T cells, B-cell-depleted T cells, or PBMCs.

Data came from immunoSEQ multiplex PCR; TCRdb stores just in-frame clones and leaves some out. The sample contains about 70,000 clones, about four fifths of which appear only once. Source material: peripheral blood. The clonotype was recovered from a man between 70 and 80 years old who had recovered from COVID-19.

The CDR3 reads CASSSDGYGYTF. DNA of the CDR3: TGTGCCAGCAGTTCTGACGGGTATGGCTACACCTTC. The chain employs TRBV27 and TRBJ1-2; D not resolved. The CDR3 is 12 amino acids. Germline CDR1 MNHEY, CDR2 SMNVEV (reference sequence). V lost 4 bases to trimming and J lost 5 bases, with 8 bases between them.